In this sample, the clone carrying this T cell receptor (beta chain) turned up a few times. What it binds is unknown. The sample is drawn from a study of cytomegalovirus exposure and HLA in healthy donors. Study background: Of all 400 or so donors who were genotyped, 70% to 85% belonged to the Caucasian-associated ancestry cluster. Study results and caveats: The listing of 150 or so TCR beta chains classed them as cytomegalovirus-associated. There were a few CMV-associated chains whose specificity for CMV antigens was confirmed in vitro.

CDR1 and CDR2 from the germline V gene are LNHDA and SQIVND (reference sequence). Trimming removed 4 bases from V and 1 base from J, with 10 bases in between. CDR3 size: 14 residues. At the time of sampling, donors were nominally healthy, though unrecorded immune exposures were likely. The PCR was carried out with 60 Vbeta primers and 13 Jbeta primers. The assay was immunoSEQ multiplex PCR, and TCRdb's table has in-frame clones only and misses some. Found here are approximately 100,000 clones, roughly 76% of them singletons; the top ten hold about 12%. The source is a woman between 35 and 50 years old in good health and CMV-seropositive. The sample consisted of PBMCs. The chain links TRBV19 to TRBJ1-1, with a tentative D call TRBD1 (6 bases). CDR3 in amino acids: CASSNRDQNTEAFF. CDR3 bases: TGTGCCAGTAGTAACAGGGACCAGAACACTGAAGCTTTCTTT.